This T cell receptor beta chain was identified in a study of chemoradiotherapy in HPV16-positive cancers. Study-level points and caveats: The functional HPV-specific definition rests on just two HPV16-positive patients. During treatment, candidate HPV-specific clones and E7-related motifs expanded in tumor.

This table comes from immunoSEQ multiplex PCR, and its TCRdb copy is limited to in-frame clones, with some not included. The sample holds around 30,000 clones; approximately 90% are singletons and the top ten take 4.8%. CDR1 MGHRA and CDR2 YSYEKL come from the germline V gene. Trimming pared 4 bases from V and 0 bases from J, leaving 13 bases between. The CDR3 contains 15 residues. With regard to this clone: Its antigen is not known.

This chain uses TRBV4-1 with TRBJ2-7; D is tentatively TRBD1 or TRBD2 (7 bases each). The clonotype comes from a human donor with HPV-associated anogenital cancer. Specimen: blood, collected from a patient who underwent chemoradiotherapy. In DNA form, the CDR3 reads TGCGCCAGCAGCCCAGGGGGGGGCCTCTCCTACGAGCAGTACTTC. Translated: CASSPGGGLSYEQYF.